A single sample gave rise to the 32 T cell receptor beta chains below, sequenced in a study of T cell clones after liver transplantation. The protocol was immunoSEQ multiplex PCR, while the TCRdb copy is restricted to in-frame clones and leaves out a portion. This sample has approximately 19,000 clones, with around 82% found just once. This specimen consisted of CD8+ T cells from blood, obtained around 50 months after liver transplant. The receptor source for this set is a human patient who received a liver transplant. Some T cells may originate from the graft donor.

The chain uses TRBV5-4 and TRBJ2-1; 11 positions match TRBD2. The V gene end was trimmed by 6 bases and the J gene end by 4 bases; junction bases not matched to a gene: 6. CDR1 is SGHNT and CDR2 is YYREEE in the germline V gene (reference sequence). The CDR3 loop spans 15 amino acids. For the CDR3, the DNA is TGTGCCAGCAAACAACTAGCGGGGGAGTACAATGAGCAGTTCTTC. Protein: CASKQLAGEYNEQFF.

This clone is a singleton in its sample. The chain combines TRBV6-6 with TRBJ2-3, with D possibly TRBD2 on 5 matching bases. Germline assignment: CDR1 MNHNY and CDR2 SVGAGI (reference sequence). This CDR3 has 13 residues. V gave up 11 bases and J gave up 4 bases, with 16 bases separating them. CDR3 amino acids: CASVDGNADTQYF. CDR3 nucleotide sequence: TGTGCCTCCGTAGACGGGAATGCAGATACGCAGTATTTT.

The genes are TRBV4-3 and TRBJ2-7; no reliable D call. CDR3 length equals 15 residues. With 1 base removed from V and 4 bases from J, the gap between germline ends came to 14 bases. Looked up from germline, CDR1 is LGHNA and CDR2 is YSLEER. This CDR3 reads CASSQAASSPYEQYF. CDR3 sequence (DNA): TGCGCCAGCAGCCAAGCAGCTTCTTCTCCGTACGAGCAGTACTTC.

The chain has TRBV11-1 and TRBJ2-7, with D perhaps TRBD1 (6 bases). Germline V CDR1 and CDR2: SGHAT, FQDESV (reference sequence). Trimming removed 0 bases at V and 7 bases at J, with 10 bases between. CDR3 size: 13 residues. In nucleotides, the CDR3 is TGTGCCAGCAGCTTAGCGGCAGGGGTAGAGCAGTACTTC. Translated, it gives CASSLAAGVEQYF.

This clone was detected once. The V and J genes are TRBV7-6 and TRBJ2-1; 7 bases are a match to TRBD2. Germline CDR1 reads SGHVS; CDR2 reads FNYEAQ. The CDR3 has 18 residues. V lost 6 bases, J lost 0 bases, and 14 bases stayed unmatched. The CDR3 coding sequence is TGTGCCAGCAGTCTAAAGACTATACTAGCGAGCTCCTACAATGAGCAGTTCTTC. Its translation is CASSLKTILASSYNEQFF.

CDR3 nucleotide sequence: TGCAGCGTTGAAGCTGGGGCCAACGTCCTGACTTTC. Protein: CSVEAGANVLTF. The gene calls are TRBV29-1 and TRBJ2-6; D is undetermined. The CDR3 is 12 residues long. CDR1 is SQVTM and CDR2 is ANQGSEA in the germline V gene. V lost 1 base and J 2 bases, leaving 0 bases between the germline ends.

The chain carries TRBV9 and TRBJ2-1; 8 bases are shared with TRBD2. Per the germline V gene, CDR1 is SGDLS and CDR2 is YYNGEE. The CDR3 has 14 residues. V was clipped by 9 bases and J by 7 bases; unmatched bases: 12. The CDR3: CATASGRGDNEQFF. The CDR3, as DNA: TGTGCCACCGCGAGTGGGCGGGGGGATAATGAGCAGTTCTTC. Full variable domain (missing parts from reference TRBV9 and TRBJ2-1): DSGVTQTPKHLITATGQRVTLRCSPRSGDLSVYWYQQSLDQGLQFLIQYYNGEERAKGNILERFSAQQFPDLHSELNLSSLELGDSALYFCATASGRGDNEQFFGPGTRLTVL.

The V call is TRBV5-1, the J call TRBJ2-7; no clear D. V lost 2 bases and J 0 bases, leaving 0 bases between the germline ends. The CDR3 totals 11 residues. Germline CDR1 is SGHRS and CDR2 is YFSETQ. CDR3: CASSFSYEQYF. In DNA, the CDR3 is TGCGCCAGCAGCTTCTCCTACGAGCAGTACTTC.

V usage is TRBV27 and J usage is TRBJ2-5; 10 nucleotides match TRBD2. With V trimmed by 6 bases and J by 3 bases, 16 bases remained unmatched. Germline V gene data show CDR1 as MNHEY and CDR2 as SMNVEV (reference sequence). The CDR3 runs to 18 residues. The CDR3 nucleotides are TGTGCCAGCAGCCACGTAGGTCTAGCGGGGGCCTCCAAAGAGACCCAGTACTTC. Translating it yields CASSHVGLAGASKETQYF.

The chain uses TRBV7-9 and TRBJ2-7, with D tentatively TRBD1 (5 bases). The CDR3 is made up of 12 amino acids. With 6 bases removed from V and 3 bases from J, the gap between germline ends came to 9 bases. The germline CDR1 and CDR2 sequences are SEHNR and FQNEAQ (reference sequence). The CDR3 nucleotides are TGTGCCAGCAGACCGGACAACTACGAGCAGTACTTC. This translates into CASRPDNYEQYF.

V usage is TRBV6-5 and J usage is TRBJ2-1; D remains ambiguous. The CDR3 is made up of 11 amino acids. The V and J ends lost 0 bases and 8 bases respectively, with 2 bases between them. CDR1 and CDR2 (germline): MNHEY, SVGAGI. CDR3: CASSYSDEQFF. DNA of the CDR3: TGTGCCAGCAGTTACTCCGATGAGCAGTTCTTC.

The rearrangement uses TRBV7-9 and TRBJ2-1; TRBD2 agrees at 12 bases. The V gene end was trimmed by 5 bases and the J gene end by 4 bases; junction bases not matched to a gene: 3. Per the germline V gene, CDR1 is SEHNR and CDR2 is FQNEAQ (reference sequence). This CDR3 comprises 15 residues. The CDR3 loop is CASSGLAGGYNEQFF. The CDR3 DNA reads TGTGCCAGCAGCGGTCTAGCGGGAGGGTACAATGAGCAGTTCTTC.

The genes are TRBV7-9 and TRBJ1-4; no firm D call. Trimming stripped 4 bases from V and 0 bases from J, with 6 bases between. The CDR3 extends over 14 amino acids. Germline V CDR1 and CDR2: SEHNR, FQNEAQ (reference sequence). The CDR3 protein is CASSWIPTNEKLFF. The CDR3 DNA reads as TGTGCCAGCAGCTGGATTCCAACTAATGAAAAACTGTTTTTT.

This clone was seen a single time. The rearrangement joins TRBV11-3 to TRBJ2-1; D is unclear. Germline CDR1 SGHNT, CDR2 YENEEA. Trimming shortened V by 2 bases and J by 0 bases, and 8 bases separated the two germline ends. This CDR3 contains 15 residues. The CDR3 coding sequence is TGTGCCAGCAGCTTATCTTTTAGCTCCTACAATGAGCAGTTCTTC. Amino acid sequence: CASSLSFSSYNEQFF.

This chain uses TRBV30 with TRBJ1-1; tentative D call: TRBD1 (6 bases). The CDR3 runs 13 residues. Germline V gene data show CDR1 as GTSNPN and CDR2 as SVGIG (reference sequence). V shed 4 bases and J shed 1 base, with 10 bases lying between them. CDR3 in DNA: TGTGCCTGGAATCCACAGGGGAACACTGAAGCTTTCTTT. It is translated as CAWNPQGNTEAFF.

This clone showed up just once. The chain recombines TRBV5-1 with TRBJ2-1; 7 bases fit TRBD2. The CDR3 loop spans 14 amino acids. Germline V lookup: CDR1 SGHRS, CDR2 YFSETQ. With 2 bases clipped from V and 6 bases from J, the junction kept 5 bases outside the gene matches. The CDR3 DNA reads as TGCGCCAGCAGCTTATTAGCGGGTTTCAATGAGCAGTTCTTC. This translates into CASSLLAGFNEQFF. Full variable domain (outside the CDR3, taken from reference TRBV5-1 and TRBJ2-1): KAGVTQTPRYLIKTRGQQVTLSCSPISGHRSVSWYQQTPGQGLQFLFEYFSETQRNKGNFPGRFSGRQFSNSRSEMNVSTLELGDSALYLCASSLLAGFNEQFFGPGTRLTVL.

The V call is TRBV5-4, the J call TRBJ2-7; D remains unclear. Germline CDR1 SGHNT, CDR2 YYREEE (reference sequence). The CDR3 is 15 amino acids. The ends were cut back, 4 bases at V and 2 bases at J, with 16 bases in the middle. Here the CDR3 DNA reads TGTGCCAGCAGCCATGAGAGAGGAAAGACCTACGAGCAGTACTTC. It encodes CASSHERGKTYEQYF.

The chain uses TRBV11-2 and TRBJ2-2; possibly TRBD2 for D (5 bases). Germline assignment: CDR1 SGHAT and CDR2 FQNNGV. V dropped 0 bases and J dropped 6 bases, with 11 bases sitting between them. The CDR3 is made up of 15 amino acids. The CDR3 DNA reads TGTGCCAGCAGCTTAGACGGGGTTGGGGCCGGGGAGCTGTTTTTT. This gives the protein CASSLDGVGAGELFF.

This clone was picked up one time. V is TRBV5-6 and J is TRBJ2-5, with TRBD2 identical over 10 bases. Trimming removed 0 bases from V and 0 bases from J; junction bases left unmatched: 5. CDR3 length equals 17 residues. Germline V lookup: CDR1 SGHDT, CDR2 YYEEEE. CDR3 sequence (DNA): TGTGCCAGCAGCTTGGCGGGACTAGCGAGCAACCAAGAGACCCAGTACTTC. Translation: CASSLAGLASNQETQYF.

On this clone: At one end, the junction sequence differs from germline, possibly due to a read error. The V gene is TRBV11-1, the J gene TRBJ2-7; perhaps TRBD2 as D (6 bases). Germline V CDR1 and CDR2: SGHAT, FQDESV (reference sequence). The CDR3 has 15 amino acids. The CDR3 spells CASTLAYGGSYEQYF. The DNA of the CDR3 is TGTGCCAGCACCTTAGCTTATGGGGGGAGCTACGAGCAGTACTTC.

The rearrangement links TRBV19 to TRBJ1-2; D may be TRBD1 (5 bases). V lost 2 bases and J lost 2, with 15 bases in between. Germline V gene lookup returns CDR1 LNHDA and CDR2 SQIVND (reference sequence). This CDR3 contains 16 residues. CDR3 residues: CASSILGPAGNYGYTF. The CDR3 DNA is TGTGCCAGTAGTATATTGGGACCGGCTGGAAACTATGGCTACACCTTC. The whole variable domain, filled in from reference TRBV19 and TRBJ1-2, reads DGGITQSPKYLFRKEGQNVTLSCEQNLNHDAMYWYRQDPGQGLRLIYYSQIVNDFQKGDIAEGYSVSREKKESFPLTVTSAQKNPTAFYLCASSILGPAGNYGYTFGSGTRLTVV.

This clone was observed a single time. The chain links TRBV4-3 to TRBJ2-1; tentatively, D is TRBD1 (5 bases). This CDR3 region has 13 residues. Germline V gene data show CDR1 as LGHNA and CDR2 as YSLEER. Trimming removed 4 bases at V and 9 bases at J, with 13 bases between. The CDR3 loop is CASSLSGSREQFF. The CDR3, as DNA: TGCGCCAGCAGCCTATCAGGGTCCCGTGAGCAGTTCTTC.

The rearrangement uses TRBV27 and TRBJ2-7; D unresolved. Per germline, CDR1 MNHEY and CDR2 SMNVEV (reference sequence). V was clipped by 4 bases and J by 3 bases, with 4 bases between them. This CDR3 contains 11 residues. The CDR3 here is CASSSSYEQYF. The CDR3 bases are TGTGCCAGCAGTTCCAGCTACGAGCAGTACTTC.

The chain has TRBV7-4 and TRBJ2-7; 9 positions agree with TRBD1. The CDR3 is 17 residues long. V was pared by 6 bases and J by 4 bases, with 16 bases of the junction left unmatched. Germline V gene data show CDR1 as SGHVT and CDR2 as SQSDAQ. The CDR3 bases are TGTGCCAGCAGACAGAGCGTAGGGACAGGGATTGGGTACGAGCAGTACTTC. Its protein is CASRQSVGTGIGYEQYF.

V and J are TRBV14 and TRBJ2-7; D uncertain. The length of the CDR3 is 12 residues. Trimming pared 1 base from V and 5 bases from J, leaving 6 bases between. Germline assignment: CDR1 SGHDN and CDR2 FVKESK. The CDR3 reads CASSQVFNEQYF. In DNA form, the CDR3 reads TGTGCCAGCAGCCAAGTCTTCAACGAGCAGTACTTC.

This clone came up once. The genes are TRBV7-2 and TRBJ2-7; D perhaps matches TRBD2 (6 bases). This CDR3 contains 15 residues. From germline, CDR1 is SGHTA and CDR2 FQGNSA. Trimming shortened V by 6 bases and J by 0 bases, and 15 bases separated the two germline ends. As DNA, the CDR3 is TGTGCCAGCAGTTATAGCGGCTTACGCTCCTACGAGCAGTACTTC. It is translated as CASSYSGLRSYEQYF.

This chain connects TRBV27 to TRBJ2-3, with 7 positions matching TRBD1. Germline lookup yields CDR1 MNHEY and CDR2 SMNVEV (reference sequence). The CDR3 extends over 16 amino acids. The trim removed 5 bases at V and 0 bases at J, leaving 8 bases unmatched. Here the CDR3 reads CASSRYRGESTDTQYF. The CDR3 bases are TGTGCCAGCAGTCGATACAGGGGCGAAAGCACAGATACGCAGTATTTT.

V and J are TRBV27 and TRBJ2-1, with 8 bases matching TRBD2. Trimming at V came to 6 bases and at J to 6 bases, leaving 10 bases not matched to a gene. The CDR3 contains 15 residues. CDR1 and CDR2 from the germline V gene are MNHEY and SMNVEV (reference sequence). The CDR3: CASRPGGGVVNEQFF. Written as DNA, the CDR3 is TGTGCCAGCAGGCCCGGGGGGGGTGTTGTCAATGAGCAGTTCTTC.

This clone was seen a few times. The V call is TRBV19, the J call TRBJ1-5, with a weak D call TRBD1 (6 bases). The CDR3 spans 15 residues. V lost 2 bases to trimming and J lost 7 bases, with 15 bases between them. CDR1 and CDR2 (germline): LNHDA, SQIVND (reference sequence). In DNA form, the CDR3 reads TGTGCCAGTAGTATACAATGGGGGCTCGAACAGCCCCAGCATTTT. Translation gives CASSIQWGLEQPQHF.

The gene calls are TRBV5-5 and TRBJ2-1, with 11 nucleotides matching TRBD2. Germline CDR1 and CDR2: SGHKS and YYEKEE (reference sequence). CDR3 length equals 14 residues. The V gene end was trimmed by 0 bases and the J gene end by 10 bases; junction bases not matched to a gene: 3. CDR3 protein: CASSLASGGREQFF. CDR3 sequence (DNA): TGTGCCAGCAGCTTGGCTAGCGGGGGGAGGGAGCAGTTCTTC.

The chain combines TRBV6-5 with TRBJ2-5; weak D call: TRBD1 (8 bases). The CDR3 has 15 amino acids. Germline CDR1 reads MNHEY; CDR2 reads SVGAGI. V lost 6 bases, J lost 4 bases, and 18 bases lay in between. The CDR3 sequence: CASSAATGEGETQYF. CDR3 nucleotides: TGTGCCAGCAGCGCTGCGACAGGGGAGGGAGAGACCCAGTACTTC.

This chain links TRBV4-2 with TRBJ2-5; TRBD2 agrees at 8 bases. Germline CDR1 reads LGHNA; CDR2 reads YNFKEQ. The J segment lost 5 bases and the V segment lost 0 bases, leaving 5 bases of the junction unmatched. There are 15 residues in the CDR3. This chain's CDR3 is CASSQELREAETQYF. The CDR3 region has the DNA TGTGCCAGCAGCCAAGAGTTGCGGGAGGCGGAGACCCAGTACTTC.